The 5 T cell receptor beta chains presented below share a single source sample, sequenced in a study of technical replicates of blood from several donors. Sequencing was performed with immunoSEQ multiplex PCR; in TCRdb, only in-frame clones are kept and a portion is missing. The table includes over 75,000 clones, under 97% detected once. The sample taken for sequencing was T cells isolated from PBMCs. Receptor source: a human donor in good health.

This sequence joins TRBV5-4 and TRBJ1-1; TRBD1 aligns across 7 bases. The V gene's germline CDR1 is SGHNT and CDR2 YYREEE (reference sequence). V was clipped by 4 bases and J by 13 bases; unmatched bases: 10. The CDR3 sequence is 12 residues long. The CDR3 spells CASSGGQEQLFF. The DNA of the CDR3 is TGTGCCAGCAGCGGCGGACAGGAACAACTTTTCTTT.

The chain is built from TRBV4-1 and TRBJ2-7; D is perhaps TRBD1 (6 bases). The CDR3 contains 13 residues. Germline loops: CDR1 MGHRA, CDR2 YSYEKL. With 0 bases removed from V and 3 bases from J, the gap between germline ends came to 6 bases. The CDR3: CASSQEGGYEQYF. The CDR3 DNA is TGCGCCAGCAGCCAAGAAGGGGGCTACGAGCAGTACTTC.

This sequence joins TRBV27 and TRBJ2-7, with TRBD2 matching 7 bases. After removal of 6 bases from V and 2 bases from J, the junction contained 7 bases not matched to a gene. The germline CDR1 and CDR2 sequences are MNHEY and SMNVEV (reference sequence). The length of the CDR3 is 14 residues. CDR3 loop: CASSPGTTAYEQYF. For the CDR3, the DNA is TGTGCCAGCAGCCCAGGGACTACTGCCTACGAGCAGTACTTC.

The V gene is TRBV29-1, the J gene TRBJ1-1, with 8 bases identical to TRBD1. With V trimmed by 4 bases and J by 11 bases, 3 bases remained unmatched. Germline-derived CDR1 and CDR2 are SQVTM and ANQGSEA. The CDR3 is 10 residues long. Here the CDR3 DNA reads TGCAGCGTTGGTGGGACAGGCGCTTTCTTT. Its translation is CSVGGTGAFF.

This chain connects TRBV10-3 to TRBJ2-1; the D gene is possibly TRBD1 (5 bases). The CDR3 covers 15 residues. With 3 bases removed from V and 6 bases from J, the gap between germline ends came to 15 bases. Germline values: CDR1 ENHRY, CDR2 SYGVKD. The CDR3 sequence: CAISDPRAQGNEQFF. The CDR3 DNA follows: TGTGCCATCAGTGATCCCCGGGCTCAGGGCAATGAGCAGTTCTTC.